Below, 27 T cell receptor beta chains from the same sample are listed, as sequenced in a study of T-cell memory formation after mild COVID-19. TCRdb re-called the 5' RACE reads through MiXCR, storing one row per CDR3 protein. The data show tens of thousands of distinct CDR3 sequences, approximately 15% seen once. The sequencing input was PBMCs or a T cell subset sorted from them (not recorded which). The receptors shown here come from a man aged 18 to 30 who had mild COVID-19 (a few samples of this study predate the infection). Cell type and time point are not known.

The table lists this clonotype with a few counts. The genes are TRBV27 and TRBJ2-3, with 11 nucleotides matching TRBD2. Germline loops: CDR1 MNHEY, CDR2 SMNVEV (reference sequence). The CDR3 loop spans 16 amino acids. V was clipped by 6 bases and J by 4 bases; unmatched bases: 9. The CDR3 sequence is CASSRSSGGVSDTQYF. The CDR3 DNA reads as TGTGCCAGCAGCCGGAGTAGCGGGGGGGTTTCAGATACGCAGTATTTT.

The chain is built from TRBV10-3 and TRBJ1-1; D is unclear. Germline CDR1 reads ENHRY; CDR2 reads SYGVKD. Trimming removed 2 bases at V and 0 bases at J, with 4 bases between. The CDR3 is 13 amino acids. CDR3 loop: CAISEAVNTEAFF. The CDR3 DNA is TGTGCCATCAGTGAGGCGGTGAACACTGAAGCTTTCTTT.

Only a few counts were recorded for this clonotype. The chain carries TRBV4-1 and TRBJ1-1, with D perhaps matching TRBD1 (5 bases). This CDR3 has 15 residues. The V end lost 0 bases, the J end lost 0 bases, and 8 bases lay between the germline ends. The germline CDR1 and CDR2 sequences are MGHRA and YSYEKL. The CDR3 region is CASSQDQDMNTEAFF. The DNA of the CDR3 is TGCGCCAGCAGCCAAGATCAGGACATGAACACTGAAGCTTTCTTT.

This clonotype showed up just a few times. V usage is TRBV27 and J usage is TRBJ2-7; D is possibly TRBD1 (6 bases). The length of the CDR3 is 13 residues. Germline-derived CDR1 and CDR2 are MNHEY and SMNVEV (reference sequence). Between the trimmed V and J ends, which lost 3 bases and 4 bases, there was a span of 10 bases. CDR3 protein: CASSFRGRYEQYF. The CDR3 bases are TGTGCCAGCAGTTTCAGGGGCCGGTACGAGCAGTACTTC.

This clonotype was seen only a few times. The chain recombines TRBV29-1 with TRBJ2-6, with 9 bases fitting TRBD1. Germline-derived CDR1 and CDR2 are SQVTM and ANQGSEA. The CDR3 covers 18 residues. V lost 1 base, J lost 2 bases, and 9 bases stayed unmatched. This chain's CDR3 is CSVEGGTGRYPGANVLTF. The CDR3 DNA follows: TGCAGCGTTGAAGGAGGGACAGGGAGGTACCCTGGGGCCAACGTCCTGACTTTC. Full variable domain (missing parts from reference TRBV29-1 and TRBJ2-6): SAVISQKPSRDICQRGTSLTIQCQVDSQVTMMFWYRQQPGQSLTLIATANQGSEATYESGFVIDKFPISRPNLTFSTLTVSNMSPEDSSIYLCSVEGGTGRYPGANVLTFGAGSRLTVL.

This clonotype appeared a few times. The rearrangement uses TRBV7-6 and TRBJ2-7, with TRBD1 matching 9 bases. Germline V gene lookup returns CDR1 SGHVS and CDR2 FNYEAQ. CDR3 size: 17 residues. V lost 0 bases, J lost 7 bases, and 13 bases stayed unmatched. The CDR3 loop reads CASSLAQGTGLSGEQYF. As DNA, the CDR3 is TGTGCCAGCAGCTTAGCGCAAGGGACAGGGCTTTCGGGTGAGCAGTACTTC.

This clonotype was seen only a few times. V gene TRBV6-2 or TRBV6-3 combines with J gene TRBJ1-1; D is ambiguous. Trimming left V 2 bases short and J 5 bases short, with 3 bases between. Germline V lookup: CDR1 MNHEY, CDR2 SVGEGT. The CDR3 covers 11 residues. DNA of the CDR3: TGTGCCAGCAGTTACCCGACTGAAGCTTTCTTT. It specifies CASSYPTEAFF.

This clonotype was detected only a few times. V and J are TRBV6-6 and TRBJ1-1; D not certain. The CDR3 runs to 14 residues. Germline V gene data show CDR1 as MNHNY and CDR2 as SVGAGI (reference sequence). V was shortened by 4 bases and J by 5 bases, with 14 bases between the two germline ends. CDR3 in DNA: TGTGCCAGCAGTTGGGCGAAAGGGAGGACTGAAGCTTTCTTT. This encodes CASSWAKGRTEAFF.

This clonotype appeared many times. The V gene is TRBV12-3 or TRBV12-4, the J gene TRBJ2-6; D not resolved. V was clipped by 1 base and J by 2 bases, with 6 bases between them. The length of the CDR3 is 15 residues. The CDR3 DNA follows: TGTGCCAGCAGTTTAGGGGCCACTGGGGCCAACGTCCTGACTTTC. Its translation is CASSLGATGANVLTF.

The chain is built from TRBV4-1 and TRBJ1-6, with a tentative D call TRBD1 (5 bases). Germline V gene lookup returns CDR1 MGHRA and CDR2 YSYEKL. There are 17 residues in the CDR3. Between the trimmed V and J ends, which lost 0 bases and 7 bases, there was a span of 16 bases. The CDR3 reads CASSQERRSGKNSPLHF. The CDR3 nucleotides are TGCGCCAGCAGCCAAGAGCGGCGTTCAGGGAAAAATTCACCCCTCCACTTT.

V gene TRBV5-3 combines with J gene TRBJ2-7, with D possibly matching TRBD2 (5 bases). TRBV5-3 is identified as an open reading frame with a role that is uncertain. The CDR3 has 14 residues. Trimming took off 4 bases at V and 3 bases at J, with 14 bases between the two ends. The CDR3 DNA sequence: TGTGCCAGAAGCGCACGGGGTAGGATCTACGAGCAGTACGTC. Residues: CARSARGRIYEQYV.

This clonotype was recorded at least ten times. The chain uses TRBV4-1 and TRBJ2-3, with D perhaps TRBD2 (5 bases). The germline V and J ends were trimmed by 1 base and 1 base, with 9 bases remaining between them. The CDR3 covers 15 residues. Germline V CDR1 and CDR2: MGHRA, YSYEKL. CDR3 coding DNA: TGCGCCAGCAGCCAAGTTAGCGAGGGCACAGATACGCAGTATTTT. The encoded protein is CASSQVSEGTDTQYF.

This clonotype has a handful of counts. The chain links TRBV20-1 to TRBJ1-2; D is ambiguous. Germline V gene data show CDR1 as DFQATT and CDR2 as SNEGSKA (reference sequence). The CDR3 is 11 residues long. V was trimmed by 8 bases and J by 2 bases, leaving 9 bases between them. DNA of the CDR3: TGCAGTTTAACGGGGAACTATGGCTACACCTTC. Translating it yields CSLTGNYGYTF.

This clonotype was picked up a small number of times. This chain connects TRBV7-9 to TRBJ2-7, with TRBD2 matching 7 bases. The CDR3 length is 14 residues. The junction had 6 bases not matched to a gene; V was cut back by 5 bases and J by 2 bases. In germline, CDR1 is SEHNR, CDR2 FQNEAQ (reference sequence). CDR3 loop: CASSPPGTTYEQYF. The CDR3 DNA reads TGTGCCAGCAGCCCCCCCGGGACTACCTACGAGCAGTACTTC.

In this sample, this clonotype turned up many times. The chain uses TRBV3-1 and TRBJ2-7, with 9 bases aligning to TRBD2. Per germline, CDR1 LGHDT and CDR2 YNNKEL (reference sequence). The CDR3 is 14 amino acids. V shed 2 bases and J 5 bases; nucleotides not matched to a gene: 4. The CDR3 DNA sequence: TGTGCCAGCAGCCAAATTCTAGCGGGGAACGAGCAGTACTTC. It codes for CASSQILAGNEQYF.

This clonotype turned up a few times. The gene calls are TRBV6-1 and TRBJ1-5, with no clear D. This CDR3 is built from 17 residues. Per the germline V gene, CDR1 is MNHNS and CDR2 is SASEGT. V lost 6 bases and J lost 0, with 18 bases in between. Here the CDR3 reads CASRPRRPRHSNQPQHF. CDR3 DNA sequence: TGTGCCAGCAGACCACGGAGGCCACGCCATAGCAATCAGCCCCAGCATTTT.

This clonotype was seen repeatedly, ten times or more. The chain employs TRBV29-1 and TRBJ1-2, with D unclear. The CDR3 is 12 amino acids. Trimming removed 0 bases from V and 12 bases from J, with 14 bases in between. Germline V CDR1 and CDR2: SQVTM, ANQGSEA. CDR3 sequence reads: CSVEDRVGSNTF. Written as DNA, the CDR3 is TGCAGCGTTGAAGATCGGGTCGGGTCGAACACCTTC.

The rearrangement uses TRBV23-1 and TRBJ2-3, with 12 bases fitting TRBD2. TRBV23-1 is sorted into the ORF group, with uncertain function. The CDR3 has 16 amino acids. Trimming took 5 bases from V and 8 from J; bases not matched to a gene: 11. Written as DNA, the CDR3 is TGCGCCAGCAGTTCGTTACTAGCGGGGGGTTCAGGTACGCAGTATTTT. Its translation is CASSSLLAGGSGTQYF.

This clonotype showed up many times. This chain links TRBV7-6 with TRBJ2-3; D not certain. There are 14 residues in the CDR3. V lost 0 bases and J 2 bases, leaving 6 bases between the germline ends. The germline CDR1 and CDR2 sequences are SGHVS and FNYEAQ. The CDR3 spells CASSLAGNTDTQYF. In nucleotides, the CDR3 is TGTGCCAGCAGCTTAGCAGGCAACACAGATACGCAGTATTTT. Looking up the rest from reference TRBV7-6 and TRBJ2-3 gives the full variable domain: GAGVSQSPRYKVTKRGQDVALRCDPISGHVSLYWYRQALGQGPEFLTYFNYEAQQDKSGLPNDRFSAERPEGSISTLTIQRTEQRDSAMYRCASSLAGNTDTQYFGPGTRLTVL.

There are a few counts of this clonotype. This chain links TRBV7-8 with TRBJ2-2; D is ambiguous. The CDR3 is made up of 12 amino acids. V was trimmed by 4 bases and J by 6 bases, leaving 6 bases between them. Germline V gives CDR1 SGHVS, CDR2 FQNEAQ. In nucleotides, the CDR3 is TGTGCCAGCAGCTCACCACCCGGGGAGCTGTTTTTT. Its protein product is CASSSPPGELFF. The full variable domain, its missing parts supplied by reference TRBV7-8 and TRBJ2-2, is GAGVSQSPRYKVAKRGQDVALRCDPISGHVSLFWYQQALGQGPEFLTYFQNEAQLDKSGLPSDRFFAERPEGSVSTLKIQRTQQEDSAVYLCASSSPPGELFFGEGSRLTVL.

This clonotype was seen a handful of times. V usage is TRBV12-3 or TRBV12-4 and J usage is TRBJ1-1; perhaps TRBD1 as D (5 bases). CDR3 size: 15 residues. V lost 4 bases to trimming and J lost 1 base, with 13 bases between them. CDR3 in DNA: TGTGCCAGCAGTTCGTTCAGGGTACGGAACACTGAAGCTTTCTTT. Residues: CASSSFRVRNTEAFF.

The chain joins TRBV19 to TRBJ2-3; D might be TRBD2 (5 bases). The CDR3 extends over 16 amino acids. Trimming stripped 0 bases from V and 4 bases from J, with 14 bases between. Germline CDR1 LNHDA, CDR2 SQIVND (reference sequence). The chain's CDR3 is CASSIDLSGFADTQYF. CDR3 DNA sequence: TGTGCCAGTAGTATAGATCTGTCGGGGTTCGCAGATACGCAGTATTTT.

This clonotype was counted many times. J is TRBJ2-7 and V is TRBV10-3; D gene ambiguous. Trimming removed 3 bases from V and 5 bases from J, with 11 bases in between. The germline CDR1 and CDR2 sequences are ENHRY and SYGVKD. CDR3 length equals 13 residues. The CDR3 spells CAISDKGSHEQYV. CDR3 nucleotide sequence: TGTGCCATCAGTGATAAGGGTTCCCACGAGCAGTACGTC.

This clonotype was detected a few times. This chain joins TRBV3-1 and TRBJ2-5; D remains ambiguous. V lost 8 bases and J lost 2, with 6 bases in between. Per germline, CDR1 LGHDT and CDR2 YNNKEL (reference sequence). The CDR3 spans 11 residues. As DNA, the CDR3 is TGTGCCAGCTTCGAGCAAGAGACCCAGTACTTC. This codes for CASFEQETQYF.

V usage is TRBV6-5 and J usage is TRBJ2-1; 9 nucleotides agree with TRBD2. In germline, CDR1 is MNHEY, CDR2 SVGAGI. The trim removed 6 bases at V and 5 bases at J, leaving 8 bases unmatched. This CDR3 spans 15 amino acids. The chain's CDR3 is CASSRGLAPHNEQFF. Here the CDR3 DNA reads TGTGCCAGCAGCCGTGGACTAGCGCCCCACAATGAGCAGTTCTTC.

The rearrangement uses TRBV7-3 and TRBJ2-1; D perhaps matches TRBD2 (5 bases). CDR3 length: 14 amino acids. Trimming left V 0 bases short and J 6 bases short, with 9 bases between. CDR1 and CDR2 from the germline V gene are SGHTA and FQGTGA. The CDR3 DNA follows: TGTGCCAGCAGCTTAACCGGGGTCGGCAATGAGCAGTTCTTC. This encodes CASSLTGVGNEQFF.

This clonotype was counted between two and nine times. This sequence joins TRBV6-2 or TRBV6-3 and TRBJ2-3; 14 nucleotides align to TRBD2. This CDR3 comprises 16 residues. With V trimmed by 7 bases and J by 0 bases, 3 bases remained unmatched. The germline V gene has CDR1 MNHEY and CDR2 SVGEGT. The chain's CDR3 is CASKTSGGVSTDTQYF. Written as DNA, the CDR3 is TGTGCCAGCAAGACTAGCGGGGGGGTTAGCACAGATACGCAGTATTTT.